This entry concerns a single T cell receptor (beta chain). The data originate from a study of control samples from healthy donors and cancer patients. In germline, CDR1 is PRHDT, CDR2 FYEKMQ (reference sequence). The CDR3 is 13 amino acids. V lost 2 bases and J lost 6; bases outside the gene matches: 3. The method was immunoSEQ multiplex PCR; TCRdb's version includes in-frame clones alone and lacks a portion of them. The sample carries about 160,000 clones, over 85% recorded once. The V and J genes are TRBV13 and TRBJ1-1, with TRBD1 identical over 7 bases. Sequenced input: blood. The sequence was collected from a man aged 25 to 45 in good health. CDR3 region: CASSLSGTAEAFF. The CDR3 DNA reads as TGTGCCAGCAGCTTATCCGGGACAGCTGAAGCTTTCTTT.